This T cell receptor beta chain stems from a study of blood T cell repertoires in COVID-19. Overall study context: The United States, Italy and Spain provided the acute and convalescent COVID-19 samples. The analysed material was cDNA or gDNA that came from T cells, B-cell-depleted T cells, or PBMCs.

Original data processing: Counts of nucleated cells, estimated from reference gene primer amplification, were obtained. The method was immunoSEQ multiplex PCR; TCRdb's version includes in-frame clones alone and lacks a portion of them. The D gene and trimming were derived from the DNA, and the V and J assignments and clone size from that table. The table lists around 60,000 clones, 70% to 90% of them singletons. CDR1 SQVTM and CDR2 ANQGSEA come from the germline V gene. CDR3 length: 13 residues. The V and J ends lost 7 bases and 8 bases, in that order; junction bases with no gene match: 11. The genes are TRBV29-1 and TRBJ1-2; 9 bases agree with TRBD1. This TCR derives from a human donor in a cohort sampled during active COVID-19. The sample consisted of peripheral blood. CDR3: CSAAPTGGPGYTF. The CDR3 region has the DNA TGCAGCGCCGCACCAACAGGGGGCCCCGGCTACACCTTC. The full variable domain, completed using reference TRBV29-1 and TRBJ1-2, is SAVISQKPSRDICQRGTSLTIQCQVDSQVTMMFWYRQQPGQSLTLIATANQGSEATYESGFVIDKFPISRPNLTFSTLTVSNMSPEDSSIYLCSAAPTGGPGYTFGSGTRLTVV.